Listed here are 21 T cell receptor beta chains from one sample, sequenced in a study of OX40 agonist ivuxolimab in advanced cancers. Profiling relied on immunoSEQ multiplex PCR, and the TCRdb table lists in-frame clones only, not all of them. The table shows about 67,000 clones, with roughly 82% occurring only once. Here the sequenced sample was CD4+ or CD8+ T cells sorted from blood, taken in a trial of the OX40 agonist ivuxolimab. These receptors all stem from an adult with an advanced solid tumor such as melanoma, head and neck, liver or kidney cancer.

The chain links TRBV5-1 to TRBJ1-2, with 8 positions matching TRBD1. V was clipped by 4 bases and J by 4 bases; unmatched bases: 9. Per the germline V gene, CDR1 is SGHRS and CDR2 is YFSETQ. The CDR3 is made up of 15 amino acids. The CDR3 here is CASSEPDRGSYGYTF. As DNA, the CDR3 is TGCGCCAGCAGCGAGCCCGACAGGGGTAGCTATGGCTACACCTTC.

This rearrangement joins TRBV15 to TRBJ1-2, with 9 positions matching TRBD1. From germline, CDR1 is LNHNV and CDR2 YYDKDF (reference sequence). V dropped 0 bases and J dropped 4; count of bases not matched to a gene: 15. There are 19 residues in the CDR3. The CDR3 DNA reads TGTGCCACCAGCAGAGATATCGCGAGACAGGGGGTAAGCCGCTATGGCTACACCTTC. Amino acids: CATSRDIARQGVSRYGYTF.

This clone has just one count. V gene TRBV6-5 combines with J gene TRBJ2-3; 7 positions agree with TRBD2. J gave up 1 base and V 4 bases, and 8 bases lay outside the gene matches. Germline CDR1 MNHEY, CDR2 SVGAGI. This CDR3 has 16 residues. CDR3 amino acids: CASSLGLVGGTDTQYF. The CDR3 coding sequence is TGTGCCAGCAGTTTAGGACTAGTCGGGGGCACAGATACGCAGTATTTT.

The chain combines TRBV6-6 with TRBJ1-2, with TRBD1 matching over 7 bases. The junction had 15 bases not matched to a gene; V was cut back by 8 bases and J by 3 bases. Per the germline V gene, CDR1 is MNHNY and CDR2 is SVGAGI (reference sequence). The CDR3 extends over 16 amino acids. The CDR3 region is CASSQNIFDRDYGYTF. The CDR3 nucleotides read TGTGCCAGCTCACAAAATATCTTTGACAGGGACTATGGCTACACCTTC.

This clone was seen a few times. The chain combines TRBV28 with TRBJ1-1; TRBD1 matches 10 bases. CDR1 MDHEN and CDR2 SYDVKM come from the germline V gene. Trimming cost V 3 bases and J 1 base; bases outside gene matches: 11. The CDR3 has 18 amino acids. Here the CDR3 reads CASSFLTGGVKGNTEAFF. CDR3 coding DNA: TGTGCCAGCAGTTTCCTGACAGGGGGCGTGAAGGGGAACACTGAAGCTTTCTTT.

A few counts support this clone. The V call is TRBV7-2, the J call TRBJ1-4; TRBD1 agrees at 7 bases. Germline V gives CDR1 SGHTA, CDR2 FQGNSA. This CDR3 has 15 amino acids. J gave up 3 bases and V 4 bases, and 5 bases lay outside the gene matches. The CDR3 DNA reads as TGTGCCAGCAGCTCGCAGGGGGTCCCTAATGAAAAACTGTTTTTT. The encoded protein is CASSSQGVPNEKLFF.

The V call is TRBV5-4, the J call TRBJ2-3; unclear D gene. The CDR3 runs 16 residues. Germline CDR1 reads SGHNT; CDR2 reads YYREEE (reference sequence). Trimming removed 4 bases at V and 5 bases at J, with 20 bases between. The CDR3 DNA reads TGTGCCAGCAGCCCCCACCTTGGAGTTCTCAAAGATACGCAGTATTTT. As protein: CASSPHLGVLKDTQYF.

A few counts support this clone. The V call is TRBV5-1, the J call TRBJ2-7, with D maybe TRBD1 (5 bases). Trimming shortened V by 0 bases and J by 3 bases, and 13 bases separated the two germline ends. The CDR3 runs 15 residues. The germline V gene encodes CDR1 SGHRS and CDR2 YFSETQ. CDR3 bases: TGCGCCAGCAGCTTGGGGCGTGGGGCGATCTACGAGCAGTACGTC. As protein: CASSLGRGAIYEQYV.

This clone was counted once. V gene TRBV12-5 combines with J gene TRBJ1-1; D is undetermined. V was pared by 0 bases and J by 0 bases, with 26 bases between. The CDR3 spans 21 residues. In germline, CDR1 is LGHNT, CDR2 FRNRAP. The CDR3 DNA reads TGTGCTAGTGGTTTGGTAATATACCAAGGGCCCCAGAGCCAGATGAACACTGAAGCTTTCTTT. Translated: CASGLVIYQGPQSQMNTEAFF. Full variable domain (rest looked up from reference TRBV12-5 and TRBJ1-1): DARVTQTPRHKVTEMGQEVTMRCQPILGHNTVFWYRQTMMQGLELLAYFRNRAPLDDSGMPKDRFSAEMPDATLATLKIQPSEPRDSAVYFCASGLVIYQGPQSQMNTEAFFGQGTRLTVV.

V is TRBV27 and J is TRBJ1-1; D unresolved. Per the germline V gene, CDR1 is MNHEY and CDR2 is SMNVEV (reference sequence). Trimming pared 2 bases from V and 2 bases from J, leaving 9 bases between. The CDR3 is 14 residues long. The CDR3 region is CASSLGFSNTEAFF. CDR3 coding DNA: TGTGCCAGCAGTTTAGGGTTCAGTAACACTGAAGCTTTCTTT.

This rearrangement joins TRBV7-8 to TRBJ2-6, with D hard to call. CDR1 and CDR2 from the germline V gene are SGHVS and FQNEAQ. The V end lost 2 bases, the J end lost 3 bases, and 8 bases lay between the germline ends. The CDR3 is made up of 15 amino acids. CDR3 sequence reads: CASSLTSGGANVLTF. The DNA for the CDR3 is TGTGCCAGCAGCTTAACTTCAGGTGGGGCCAACGTCCTGACTTTC.

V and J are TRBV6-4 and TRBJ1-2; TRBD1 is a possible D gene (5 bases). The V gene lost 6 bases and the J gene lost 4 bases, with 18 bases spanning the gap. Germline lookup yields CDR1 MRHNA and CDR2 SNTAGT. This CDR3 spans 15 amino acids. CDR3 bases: TGTGCCAGCAGAACACGGGGCGACTCCCTCTATGGCTACACCTTC. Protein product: CASRTRGDSLYGYTF.

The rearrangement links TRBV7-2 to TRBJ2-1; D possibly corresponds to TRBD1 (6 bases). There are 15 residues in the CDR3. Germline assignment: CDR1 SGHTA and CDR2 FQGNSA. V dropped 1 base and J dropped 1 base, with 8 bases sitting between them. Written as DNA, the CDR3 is TGTGCCAGCAGCTTAGGGCAGGGGTCCTACAATGAGCAGTTCTTC. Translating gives CASSLGQGSYNEQFF.

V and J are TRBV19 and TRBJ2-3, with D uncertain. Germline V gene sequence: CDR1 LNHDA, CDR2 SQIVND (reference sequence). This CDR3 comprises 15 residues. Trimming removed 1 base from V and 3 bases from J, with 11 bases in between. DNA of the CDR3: TGTGCCAGTAGTATAGGGGGATATGTGACAGATACGCAGTATTTT. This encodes CASSIGGYVTDTQYF.

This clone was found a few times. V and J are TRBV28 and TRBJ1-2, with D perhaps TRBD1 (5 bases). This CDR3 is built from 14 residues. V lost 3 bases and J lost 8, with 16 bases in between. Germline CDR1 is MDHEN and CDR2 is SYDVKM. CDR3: CASSLYPGGGGYTF. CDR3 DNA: TGTGCCAGCAGTTTGTACCCTGGGGGAGGCGGCTACACCTTC.

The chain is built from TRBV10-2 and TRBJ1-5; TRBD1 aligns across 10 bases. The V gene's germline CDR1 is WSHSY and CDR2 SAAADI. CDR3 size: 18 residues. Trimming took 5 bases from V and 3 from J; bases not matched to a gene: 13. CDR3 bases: TGCGCCAGCAGTTACTTAAGACAGGGGGCATTTGACAATCAGCCCCAGCATTTT. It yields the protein CASSYLRQGAFDNQPQHF.

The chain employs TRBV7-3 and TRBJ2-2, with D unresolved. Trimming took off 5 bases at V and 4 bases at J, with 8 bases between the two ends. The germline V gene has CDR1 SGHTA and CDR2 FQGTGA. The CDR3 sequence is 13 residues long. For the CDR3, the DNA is TGTGCCAGCAGCCCTGACACCACCGGGGAGCTGTTTTTT. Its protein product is CASSPDTTGELFF. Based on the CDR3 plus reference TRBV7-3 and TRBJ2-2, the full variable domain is GAGVSQTPSNKVTEKGKYVELRCDPISGHTALYWYRQSLGQGPEFLIYFQGTGAADDSGLPNDRFFAVRPEGSVSTLKIQRTERGDSAVYLCASSPDTTGELFFGEGSRLTVL.

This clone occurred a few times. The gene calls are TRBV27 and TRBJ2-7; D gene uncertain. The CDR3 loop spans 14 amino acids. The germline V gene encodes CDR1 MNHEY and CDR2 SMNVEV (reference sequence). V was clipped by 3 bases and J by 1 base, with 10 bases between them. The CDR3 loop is CASSLRRISYEQYV. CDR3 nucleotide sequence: TGTGCCAGCAGTTTGAGGCGAATTTCCTACGAGCAGTACGTC.

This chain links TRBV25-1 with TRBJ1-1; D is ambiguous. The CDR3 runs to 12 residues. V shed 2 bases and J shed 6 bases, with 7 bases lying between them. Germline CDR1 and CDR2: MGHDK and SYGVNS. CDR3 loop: CASSEAWSEAFF. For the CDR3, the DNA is TGTGCCAGCAGTGAAGCTTGGTCTGAAGCTTTCTTT. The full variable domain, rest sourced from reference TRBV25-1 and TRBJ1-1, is EADIYQTPRYLVIGTGKKITLECSQTMGHDKMYWYQQDPGMELHLIHYSYGVNSTEKGDLSSESTVSRIRTEHFPLTLESARPSHTSQYLCASSEAWSEAFFGQGTRLTVV.

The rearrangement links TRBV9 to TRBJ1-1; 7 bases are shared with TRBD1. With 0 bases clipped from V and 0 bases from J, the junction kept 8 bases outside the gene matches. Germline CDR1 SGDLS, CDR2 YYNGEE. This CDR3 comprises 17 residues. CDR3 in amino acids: CASSVGGETGLNTEAFF. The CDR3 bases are TGTGCCAGCAGCGTAGGAGGGGAGACAGGGTTGAACACTGAAGCTTTCTTT. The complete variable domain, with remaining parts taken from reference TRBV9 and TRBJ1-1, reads DSGVTQTPKHLITATGQRVTLRCSPRSGDLSVYWYQQSLDQGLQFLIQYYNGEERAKGNILERFSAQQFPDLHSELNLSSLELGDSALYFCASSVGGETGLNTEAFFGQGTRLTVV.

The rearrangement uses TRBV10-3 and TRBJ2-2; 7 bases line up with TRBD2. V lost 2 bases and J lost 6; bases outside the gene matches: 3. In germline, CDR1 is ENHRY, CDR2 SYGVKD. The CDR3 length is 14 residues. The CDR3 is CAISEGGRAGELFF. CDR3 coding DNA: TGTGCCATCAGTGAGGGCGGGAGAGCCGGGGAGCTGTTTTTT.